This paragraph reports one T cell receptor (beta chain). Its specificity is not known. Run at survey level, the immunoSEQ assay was version v3.0. Sequenced by immunoSEQ multiplex PCR; TCRdb stores in-frame clones only, minus some. This sample has around 16,000 clones; more than 75% occur once, and the top ten carry 12%. The data originate from a study of long-term antiretroviral therapy in people with HIV. General study findings and limits: Clones with expansion before ART led the repertoire at all time points. HIV repertoires had narrower CDR3 length ranges than controls.

CDR3 size: 15 residues. Germline loops: CDR1 SGHVS, CDR2 FQNEAQ. J lost 8 bases, V lost 2 bases, and 8 bases had no gene match. The study drew at least one pre-ART and at least two post-ART PBMC samples from every donor. There were about 1-10 million cryopreserved PBMC in the samples before DNA extraction. The sample here was unsorted PBMCs, taken 0.7 years before starting antiretroviral therapy. The sequence came from a middle-aged man with HIV. This rearrangement joins TRBV7-8 to TRBJ2-3; 9 positions match TRBD2. DNA for the CDR3: TGTGCCAGCAGCTTACAACTAGCGGGCCACCCTACGCAGTATTTT. Translating it yields CASSLQLAGHPTQYF.